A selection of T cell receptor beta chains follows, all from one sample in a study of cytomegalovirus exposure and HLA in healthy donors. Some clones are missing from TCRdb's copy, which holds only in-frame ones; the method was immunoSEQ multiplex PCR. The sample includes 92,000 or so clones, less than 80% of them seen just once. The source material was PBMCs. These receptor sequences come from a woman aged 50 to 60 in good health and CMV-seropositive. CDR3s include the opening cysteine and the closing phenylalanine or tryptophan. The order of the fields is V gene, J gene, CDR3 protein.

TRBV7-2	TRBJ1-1	CASSSQMNTEAFF
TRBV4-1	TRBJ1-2	CASSQDGYRETYGYTF
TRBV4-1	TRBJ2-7	CASSQDSGTGTYEQYF
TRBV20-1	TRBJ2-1	CSARVREEQFF
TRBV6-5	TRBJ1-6	CASSYKAGGYNSPLHF
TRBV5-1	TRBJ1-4	CASSLTGVQEKLFF
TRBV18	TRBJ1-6	CASSRGDSANSPLHF
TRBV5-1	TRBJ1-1	CASSTTGTGGRTEAFF
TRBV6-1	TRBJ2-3	CARAFSGESWDTQYF
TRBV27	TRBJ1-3	CASSLTGTGNTIYF
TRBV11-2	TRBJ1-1	CASSFLAETEAFF
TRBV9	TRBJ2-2	CASSVGGRLNTGELFF
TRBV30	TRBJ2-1	CAWNRANEQFF
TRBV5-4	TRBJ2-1	CASSYLSGRLNNEQFF
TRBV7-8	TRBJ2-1	CASSLAGSPHNEQFF
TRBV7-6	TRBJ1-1	CASSSRTGELAFF
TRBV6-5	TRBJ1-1	CASSYSSGRLNTEAFF
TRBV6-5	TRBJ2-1	CASSYAGGAYNEQFF
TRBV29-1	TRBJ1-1	CSVDLHGGGGTEAFF
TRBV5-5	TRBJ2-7	CASSSLSGESDEQYF
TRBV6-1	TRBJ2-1	CASSDLTGGGYNEQFF
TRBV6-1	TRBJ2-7	CASRGPGVGVRGEQYF
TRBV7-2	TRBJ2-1	CASSERGGFDEQFF
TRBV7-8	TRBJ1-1	CASSLASFGQNTEAFF
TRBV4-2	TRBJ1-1	CASSQDTRENTEAFF
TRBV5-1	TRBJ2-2	CASSLGTEATGELFF
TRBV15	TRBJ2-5	CATTDGGAEETQYF
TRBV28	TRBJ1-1	CASSPAAATEAFF
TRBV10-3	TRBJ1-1	CAISDVGALTEAFF
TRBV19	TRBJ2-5	CASRKEREKGETQYF
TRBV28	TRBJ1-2	CASSLGGEIANYGYTF
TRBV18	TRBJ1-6	CASSSYGTANSPLHF
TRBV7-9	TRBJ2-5	CASSLGTAQETQYF
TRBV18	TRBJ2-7	CASSPGLAGSYEQYF
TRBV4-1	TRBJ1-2	CASSQDRWGGVYGYTF
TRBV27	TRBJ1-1	CASSLAPQGAGTEAFF
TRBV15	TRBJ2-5	CATSSGGVQETQYF
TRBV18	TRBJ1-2	CASSPGQGASYTF
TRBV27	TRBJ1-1	CASSWTGEGTEAFF
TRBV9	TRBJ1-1	CASSVTGVPYTEAFF
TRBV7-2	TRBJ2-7	CASSLSDSSLTYF
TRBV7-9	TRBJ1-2	CSSSLGGNGYTF
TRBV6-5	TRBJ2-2	CASSFWTGGNTGELFF
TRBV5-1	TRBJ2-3	CASSTTILAGARDTQYF
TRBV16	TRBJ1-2	CASSQSAGGWTF
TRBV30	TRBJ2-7	CAWSAPGRAGYEQYF
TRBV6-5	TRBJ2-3	CASRSQGFADTQYF
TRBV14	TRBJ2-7	CASSLGTGVHEQYF
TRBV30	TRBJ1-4	CAWSRGALSEKLFF
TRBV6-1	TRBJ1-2	CASSDSQGSYGYTF
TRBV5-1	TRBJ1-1	CASSLRDTEAFF
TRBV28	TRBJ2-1	CASSTTGIYNEQFF
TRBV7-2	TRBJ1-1	CASRARDRGQTEAFF
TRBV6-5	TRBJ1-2	CASSYNNYGYTF
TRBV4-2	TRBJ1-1	CASSSRLDTEAFF
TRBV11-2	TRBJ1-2	CASSLGPGPSYGYTF
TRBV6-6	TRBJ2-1	CASSYSSGGTYNEQFF
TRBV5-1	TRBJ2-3	CASSAHSGQGARDTQYF
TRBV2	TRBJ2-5	CASSPDRGRETQYF